This section outlines one T cell receptor (beta chain) sequence together with its context. The data originate from a study of blood T cell repertoires in COVID-19. TCRdb's table, derived via immunoSEQ multiplex PCR, lists solely in-frame clones and lacks some. The sample contains about 250,000 clones, about 90% of which appear only once. There are 15 residues in the CDR3. Germline CDR1 reads SGHRS; CDR2 reads YFSETQ. The ends were cut back, 4 bases at V and 1 base at J, with 15 bases in the middle. Recruited during active infection, patients (from Seattle) were subsequently followed longitudinally. The source material was peripheral blood. The origin of this receptor is a man under 40 with COVID-19, enrolled during active disease. The chain combines TRBV5-1 with TRBJ2-7; possibly TRBD1 for D (6 bases). The CDR3 DNA is TGCGCCAGCAGCAACCCGGGGACATCTTCCTACGAGCAGTACTTC. Residues: CASSNPGTSSYEQYF.